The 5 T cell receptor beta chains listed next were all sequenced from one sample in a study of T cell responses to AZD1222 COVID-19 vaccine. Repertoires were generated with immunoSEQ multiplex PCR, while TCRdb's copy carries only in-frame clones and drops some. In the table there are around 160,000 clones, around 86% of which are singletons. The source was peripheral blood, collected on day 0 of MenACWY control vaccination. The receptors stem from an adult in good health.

CDR3 nucleotide sequence: TGCAGCGTTGGCACAGGGGGACCTAACTATGGCTACACCTTC. This sequence encodes CSVGTGGPNYGYTF. The V call is TRBV29-1, the J call TRBJ1-2; 8 bases line up with TRBD1. There are 14 residues in the CDR3. The J segment lost 0 bases and the V segment lost 4 bases, leaving 4 bases of the junction unmatched. CDR1 and CDR2 from the germline V gene are SQVTM and ANQGSEA.

The CDR3 coding sequence is TGTGCCAGCAGCTTATCCCCCCTCCGGGAGACCTACAATGAGCAGTTCTTC. It encodes CASSLSPLRETYNEQFF. The chain uses TRBV11-3 and TRBJ2-1; a possible D gene is TRBD2 (6 bases). The CDR3 loop spans 17 amino acids. V lost 2 bases and J lost 2, with 16 bases in between. The germline V gene has CDR1 SGHNT and CDR2 YENEEA.

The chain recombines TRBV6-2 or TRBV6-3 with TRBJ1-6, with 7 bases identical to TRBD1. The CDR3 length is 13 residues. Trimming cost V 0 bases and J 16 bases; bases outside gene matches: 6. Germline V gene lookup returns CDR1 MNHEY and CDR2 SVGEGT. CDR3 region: CASSYSTGQPLHF. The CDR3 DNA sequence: TGTGCCAGCAGTTACTCGACGGGACAGCCACTCCACTTT.

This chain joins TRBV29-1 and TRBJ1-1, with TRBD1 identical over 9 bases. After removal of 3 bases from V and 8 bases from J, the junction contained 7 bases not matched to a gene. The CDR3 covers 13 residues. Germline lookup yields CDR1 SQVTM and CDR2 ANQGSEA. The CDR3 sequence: CSVEPGQGLEAFF. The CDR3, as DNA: TGCAGCGTTGAGCCGGGACAGGGCTTGGAAGCTTTCTTT.

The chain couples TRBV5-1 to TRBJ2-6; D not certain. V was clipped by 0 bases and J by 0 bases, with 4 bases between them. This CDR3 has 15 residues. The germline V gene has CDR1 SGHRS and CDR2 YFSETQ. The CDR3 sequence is CASSLGASGANVLTF. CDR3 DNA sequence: TGCGCCAGCAGCTTGGGAGCCTCTGGGGCCAACGTCCTGACTTTC.